This T cell receptor beta chain was obtained from a study of T cell responses to AZD1222 COVID-19 vaccine. About the study: Pooling covered second doses at about 4 or about 12 weeks.

Germline CDR1 is LGHDT and CDR2 is YNNKEL (reference sequence). The CDR3 is made up of 14 amino acids. Trimming shortened V by 2 bases and J by 9 bases, and 14 bases separated the two germline ends. TCRdb's table, derived via immunoSEQ multiplex PCR, lists solely in-frame clones and lacks some. The data show some 110,000 clones, with 85% to 90% seen just once and about 4.9% held by the top ten. Source: peripheral blood, taken on day 0 of AZD1222 vaccination. The V call is TRBV3-1 (or the pseudogene TRBV3-2), the J call TRBJ1-5, with D possibly being TRBD1 (6 bases). This sequence originates from an adult in good health. The CDR3 here is CASSQTGRVAPQHF. CDR3 in DNA: TGTGCCAGCAGCCAAACAGGGCGGGTTGCGCCCCAGCATTTT.